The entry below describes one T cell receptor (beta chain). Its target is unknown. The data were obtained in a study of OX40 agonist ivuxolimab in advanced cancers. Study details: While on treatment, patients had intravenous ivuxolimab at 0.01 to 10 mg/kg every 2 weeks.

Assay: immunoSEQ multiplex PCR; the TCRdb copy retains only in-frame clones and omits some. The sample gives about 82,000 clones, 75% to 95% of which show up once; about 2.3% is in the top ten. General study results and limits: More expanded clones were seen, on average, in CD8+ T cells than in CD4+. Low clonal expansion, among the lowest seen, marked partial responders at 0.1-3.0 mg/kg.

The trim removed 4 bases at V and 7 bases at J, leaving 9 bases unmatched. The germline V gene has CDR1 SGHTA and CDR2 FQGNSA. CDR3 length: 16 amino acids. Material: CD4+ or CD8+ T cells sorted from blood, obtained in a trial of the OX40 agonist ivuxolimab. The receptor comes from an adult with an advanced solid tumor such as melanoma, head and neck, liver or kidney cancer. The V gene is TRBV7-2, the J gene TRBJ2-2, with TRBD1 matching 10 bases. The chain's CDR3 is CASSSGTGVLSGELFF. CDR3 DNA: TGTGCCAGCAGCTCCGGGACAGGGGTCCTCAGCGGGGAGCTGTTTTTT.